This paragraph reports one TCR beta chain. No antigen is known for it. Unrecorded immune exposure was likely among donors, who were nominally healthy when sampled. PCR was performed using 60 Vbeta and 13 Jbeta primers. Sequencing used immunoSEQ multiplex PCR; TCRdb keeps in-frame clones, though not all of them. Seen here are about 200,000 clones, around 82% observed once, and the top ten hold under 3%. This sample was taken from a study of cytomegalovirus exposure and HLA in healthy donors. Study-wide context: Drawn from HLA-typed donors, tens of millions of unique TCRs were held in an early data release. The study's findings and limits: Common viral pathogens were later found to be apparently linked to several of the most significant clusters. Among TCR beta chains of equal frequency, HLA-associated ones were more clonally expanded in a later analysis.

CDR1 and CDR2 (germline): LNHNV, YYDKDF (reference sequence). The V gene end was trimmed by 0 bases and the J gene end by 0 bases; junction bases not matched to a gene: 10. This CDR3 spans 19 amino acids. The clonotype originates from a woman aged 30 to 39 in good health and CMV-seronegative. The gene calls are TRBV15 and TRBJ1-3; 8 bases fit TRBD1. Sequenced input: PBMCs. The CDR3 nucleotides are TGTGCCACCAGCAGAGACGGGACAGGCGCTTATTACTCTGGAAACACCATATATTTT. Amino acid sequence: CATSRDGTGAYYSGNTIYF.